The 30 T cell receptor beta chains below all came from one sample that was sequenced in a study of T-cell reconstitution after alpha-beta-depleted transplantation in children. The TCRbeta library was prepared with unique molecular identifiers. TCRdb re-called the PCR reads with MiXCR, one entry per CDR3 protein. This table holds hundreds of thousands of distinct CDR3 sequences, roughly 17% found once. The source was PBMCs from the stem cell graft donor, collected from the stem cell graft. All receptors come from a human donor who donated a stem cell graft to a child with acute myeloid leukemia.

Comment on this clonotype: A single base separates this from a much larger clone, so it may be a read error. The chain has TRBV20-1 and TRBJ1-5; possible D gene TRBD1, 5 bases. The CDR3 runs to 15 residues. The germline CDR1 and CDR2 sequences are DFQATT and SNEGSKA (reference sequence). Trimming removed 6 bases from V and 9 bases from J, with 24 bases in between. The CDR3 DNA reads TGCAGTGCCAGCCCCGGGCAGGGCTTTCATCGGCCCCAGCATTTT. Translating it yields CSASPGQGFHRPQHF.

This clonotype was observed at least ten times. Here the CDR3 reads CSVDDRVGGYTF. In DNA, the CDR3 is TGCAGCGTTGACGACAGGGTCGGGGGCTACACCTTC. The chain uses TRBV29-1 and TRBJ1-2, with 7 positions matching TRBD1. This CDR3 contains 12 residues. With V trimmed by 3 bases and J by 8 bases, 6 bases remained unmatched. Germline CDR1 reads SQVTM; CDR2 reads ANQGSEA.

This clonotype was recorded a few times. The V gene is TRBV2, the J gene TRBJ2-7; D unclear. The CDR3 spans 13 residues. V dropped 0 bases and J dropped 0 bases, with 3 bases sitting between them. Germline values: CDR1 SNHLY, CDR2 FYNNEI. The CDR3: CASSEAPSYEQYF. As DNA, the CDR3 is TGTGCCAGCAGTGAAGCCCCCTCCTACGAGCAGTACTTC.

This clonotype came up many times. The CDR3 is CASSQDSGPPCEQYF. DNA for the CDR3: TGCGCCAGCAGCCAAGACTCGGGACCTCCTTGCGAGCAGTACTTC. The chain joins TRBV4-3 to TRBJ2-7, with D perhaps TRBD1 or TRBD2 (5 bases each). The CDR3 sequence is 15 residues long. Germline V lookup: CDR1 LGHNA, CDR2 YSLEER. Trimming stripped 0 bases from V and 6 bases from J, with 15 bases between.

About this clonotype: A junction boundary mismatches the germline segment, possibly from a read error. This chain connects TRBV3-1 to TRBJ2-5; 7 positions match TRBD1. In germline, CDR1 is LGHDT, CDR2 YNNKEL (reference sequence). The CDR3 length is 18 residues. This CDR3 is CTSSFSVLLAGGQETQYF. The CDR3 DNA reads TGTACCAGCAGTTTCTCGGTTCTCCTGGCAGGGGGTCAAGAGACCCAGTACTTC.

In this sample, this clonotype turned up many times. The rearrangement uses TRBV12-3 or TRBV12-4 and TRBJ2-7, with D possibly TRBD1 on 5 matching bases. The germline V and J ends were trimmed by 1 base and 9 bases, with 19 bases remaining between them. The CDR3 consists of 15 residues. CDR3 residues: CASSLVAGSLRGQYF. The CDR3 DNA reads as TGTGCCAGCAGTTTAGTCGCAGGGTCACTACGAGGGCAGTACTTC.

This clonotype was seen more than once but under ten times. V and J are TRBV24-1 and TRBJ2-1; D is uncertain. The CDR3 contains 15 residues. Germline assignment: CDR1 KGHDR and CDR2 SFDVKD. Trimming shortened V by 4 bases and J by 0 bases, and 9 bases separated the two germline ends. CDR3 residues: CATSEFGDSYNEQFF. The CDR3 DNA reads TGTGCCACCAGTGAGTTCGGAGACTCCTACAATGAGCAGTTCTTC.

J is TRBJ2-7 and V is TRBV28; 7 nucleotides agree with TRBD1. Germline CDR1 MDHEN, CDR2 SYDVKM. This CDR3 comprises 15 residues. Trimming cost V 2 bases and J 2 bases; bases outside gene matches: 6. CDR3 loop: CASSLGGTGAYEQYV. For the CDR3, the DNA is TGTGCCAGCAGTTTAGGGGGAACAGGGGCCTACGAGCAGTACGTC.

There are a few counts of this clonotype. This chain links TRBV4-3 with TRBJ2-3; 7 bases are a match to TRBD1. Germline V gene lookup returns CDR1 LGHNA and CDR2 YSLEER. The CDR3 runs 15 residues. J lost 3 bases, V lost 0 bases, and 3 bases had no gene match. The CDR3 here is CASSQEDRDTDTQYF. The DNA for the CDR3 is TGCGCCAGCAGCCAAGAAGACAGGGATACAGATACGCAGTATTTT.

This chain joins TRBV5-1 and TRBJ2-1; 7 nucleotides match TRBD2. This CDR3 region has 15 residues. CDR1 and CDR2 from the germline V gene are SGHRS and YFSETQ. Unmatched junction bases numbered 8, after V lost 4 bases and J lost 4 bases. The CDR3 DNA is TGCGCCAGCAGCCCTTGGGGGGGGGAATACAATGAGCAGTTCTTC. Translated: CASSPWGGEYNEQFF.

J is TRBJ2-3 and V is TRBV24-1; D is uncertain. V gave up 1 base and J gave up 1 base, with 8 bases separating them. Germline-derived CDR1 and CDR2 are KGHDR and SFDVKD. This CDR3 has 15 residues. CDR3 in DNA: TGTGCCACCAGTGATTTTCCCACGGGCACAGATACGCAGTATTTT. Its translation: CATSDFPTGTDTQYF.

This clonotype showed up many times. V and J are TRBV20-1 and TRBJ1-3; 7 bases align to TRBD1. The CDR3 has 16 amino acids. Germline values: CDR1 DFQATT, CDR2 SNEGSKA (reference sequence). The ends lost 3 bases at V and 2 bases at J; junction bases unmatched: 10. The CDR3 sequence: CSARARDSIAGNTIYF. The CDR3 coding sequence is TGCAGTGCTAGGGCCCGGGACAGCATCGCTGGAAACACCATATATTTT.

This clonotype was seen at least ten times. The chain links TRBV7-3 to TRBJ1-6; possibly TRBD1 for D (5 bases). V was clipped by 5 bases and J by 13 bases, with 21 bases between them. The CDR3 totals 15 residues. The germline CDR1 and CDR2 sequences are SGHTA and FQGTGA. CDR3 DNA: TGTGCCAGCAGCGCAGGCGGACACCTTTCCGATCCCCTCCACTTT. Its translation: CASSAGGHLSDPLHF.

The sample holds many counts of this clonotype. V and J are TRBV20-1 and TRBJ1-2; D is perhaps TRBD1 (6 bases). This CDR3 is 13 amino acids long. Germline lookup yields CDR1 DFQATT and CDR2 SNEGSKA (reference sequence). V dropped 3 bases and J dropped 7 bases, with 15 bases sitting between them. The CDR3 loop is CSARGATEGGYTF. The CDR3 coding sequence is TGCAGTGCTAGGGGGGCGACAGAAGGTGGCTACACCTTC.

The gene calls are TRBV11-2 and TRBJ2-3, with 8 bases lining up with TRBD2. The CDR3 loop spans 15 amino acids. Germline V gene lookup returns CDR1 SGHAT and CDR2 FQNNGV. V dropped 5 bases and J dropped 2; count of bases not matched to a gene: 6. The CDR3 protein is CASSVRRGDTDTQYF. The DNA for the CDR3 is TGTGCCAGCAGCGTTCGGCGGGGGGACACAGATACGCAGTATTTT.

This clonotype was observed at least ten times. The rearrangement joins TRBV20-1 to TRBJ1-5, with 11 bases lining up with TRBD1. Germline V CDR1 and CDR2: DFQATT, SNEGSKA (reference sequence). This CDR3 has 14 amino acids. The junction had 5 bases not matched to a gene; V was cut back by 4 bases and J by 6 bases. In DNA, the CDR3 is TGCAGTGCTACCCGGACAGGGGGCATTCAGCCCCAGCATTTT. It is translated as CSATRTGGIQPQHF.

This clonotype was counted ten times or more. In DNA, the CDR3 is TGCAGTGCTAGGGCACAGGGATTTTACGAGCAGTACGTC. It is translated as CSARAQGFYEQYV. The chain has TRBV20-1 and TRBJ2-7, with a tentative D call TRBD1 (6 bases). Germline V gene lookup returns CDR1 DFQATT and CDR2 SNEGSKA (reference sequence). The CDR3 is 13 residues long. The ends were cut back, 3 bases at V and 4 bases at J, with 13 bases in the middle.

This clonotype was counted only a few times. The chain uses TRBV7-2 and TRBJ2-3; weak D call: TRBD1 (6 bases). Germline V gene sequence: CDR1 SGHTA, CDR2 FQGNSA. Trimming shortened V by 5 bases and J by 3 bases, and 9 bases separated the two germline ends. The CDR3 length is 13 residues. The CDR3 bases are TGTGCCAGCAGCGCAGGGGTGACAGATACGCAGTATTTT. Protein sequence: CASSAGVTDTQYF.

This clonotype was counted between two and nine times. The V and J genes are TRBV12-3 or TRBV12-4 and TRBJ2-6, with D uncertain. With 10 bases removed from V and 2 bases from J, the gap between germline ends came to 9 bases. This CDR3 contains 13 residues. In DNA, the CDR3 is TGTGCCACCAGAGTTCCTGGGGCCAACGTCCTGACTTTC. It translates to CATRVPGANVLTF.

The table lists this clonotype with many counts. The CDR3 coding sequence is TGTGCCAGCAGCCATCGGGACAGGAGCCAAGAGACCCAGTACTTC. This translates into CASSHRDRSQETQYF. This sequence joins TRBV12-3 or TRBV12-4 and TRBJ2-5; TRBD1 matches 8 bases. Trimming removed 6 bases from V and 1 base from J; junction bases left unmatched: 7. CDR3 length equals 15 residues.

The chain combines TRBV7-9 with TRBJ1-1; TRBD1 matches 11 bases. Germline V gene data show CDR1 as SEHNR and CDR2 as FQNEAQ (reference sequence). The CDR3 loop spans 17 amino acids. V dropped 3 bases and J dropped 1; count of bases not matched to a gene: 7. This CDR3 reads CASSFVPGQGGNTEAFF. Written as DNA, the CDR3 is TGTGCCAGCAGCTTCGTCCCGGGACAGGGGGGGAACACTGAAGCTTTCTTT.

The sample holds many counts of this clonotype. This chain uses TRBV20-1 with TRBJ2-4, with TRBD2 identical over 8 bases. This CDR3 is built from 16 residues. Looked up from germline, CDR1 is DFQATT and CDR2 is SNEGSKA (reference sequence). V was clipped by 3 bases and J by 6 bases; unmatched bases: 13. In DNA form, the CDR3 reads TGCAGTGCTAGCCGGACTAGCCGGGGGGATCCAAACATTCAGTACTTC. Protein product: CSASRTSRGDPNIQYF.

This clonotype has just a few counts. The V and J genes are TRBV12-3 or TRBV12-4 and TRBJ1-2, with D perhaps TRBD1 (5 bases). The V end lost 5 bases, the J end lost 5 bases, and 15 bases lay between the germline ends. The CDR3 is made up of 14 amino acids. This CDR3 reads CASSTQEFAYGYTF. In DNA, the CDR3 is TGTGCCAGCAGTACACAGGAATTTGCGTATGGCTACACCTTC.

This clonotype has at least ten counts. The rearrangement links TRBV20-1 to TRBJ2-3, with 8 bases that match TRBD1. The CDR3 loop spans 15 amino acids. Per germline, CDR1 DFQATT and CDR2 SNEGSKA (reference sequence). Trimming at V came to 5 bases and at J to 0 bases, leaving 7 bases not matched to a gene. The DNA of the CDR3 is TGCAGTGCTGGACAGGGATGGGGCAGCACAGATACGCAGTATTTT. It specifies CSAGQGWGSTDTQYF.

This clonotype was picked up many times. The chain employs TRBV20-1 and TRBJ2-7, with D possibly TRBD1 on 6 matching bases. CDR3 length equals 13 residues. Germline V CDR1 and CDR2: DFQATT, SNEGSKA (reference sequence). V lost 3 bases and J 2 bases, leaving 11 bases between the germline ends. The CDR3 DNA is TGCAGTGCTAGCCCCTGGACAGCCTACGAGCAGTACTTC. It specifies CSASPWTAYEQYF.

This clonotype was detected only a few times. The CDR3 region is CASASGGARDTQYF. The DNA of the CDR3 is TGTGCCAGCGCTAGCGGGGGGGCCAGGGATACGCAGTATTTT. V gene TRBV7-2 combines with J gene TRBJ2-3, with 12 bases that match TRBD2. Germline CDR1 SGHTA, CDR2 FQGNSA. The CDR3 runs 14 residues. J was trimmed by 6 bases and V by 8 bases; bases with no gene match: 6.

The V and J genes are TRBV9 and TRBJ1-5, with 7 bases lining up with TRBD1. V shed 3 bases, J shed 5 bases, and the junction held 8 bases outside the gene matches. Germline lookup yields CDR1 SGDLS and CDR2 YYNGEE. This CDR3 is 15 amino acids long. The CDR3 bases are TGTGCCAGCAGCGCCGCGGACAGGCCCCATCAGCCCCAGCATTTT. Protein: CASSAADRPHQPQHF.

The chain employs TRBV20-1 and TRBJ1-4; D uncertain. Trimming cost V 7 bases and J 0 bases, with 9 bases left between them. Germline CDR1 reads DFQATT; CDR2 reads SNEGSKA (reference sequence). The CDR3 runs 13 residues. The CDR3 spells CSGKSATNEKLFF. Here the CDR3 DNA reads TGCAGTGGAAAAAGTGCAACTAATGAAAAACTGTTTTTT.

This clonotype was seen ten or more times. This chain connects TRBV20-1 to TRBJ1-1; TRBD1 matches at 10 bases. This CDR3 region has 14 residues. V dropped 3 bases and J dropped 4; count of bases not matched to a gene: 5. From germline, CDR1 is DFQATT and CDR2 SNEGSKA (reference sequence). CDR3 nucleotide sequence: TGCAGTGCTAGGGGGACAGGGGAAGCCACTGAAGCTTTCTTT. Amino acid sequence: CSARGTGEATEAFF.

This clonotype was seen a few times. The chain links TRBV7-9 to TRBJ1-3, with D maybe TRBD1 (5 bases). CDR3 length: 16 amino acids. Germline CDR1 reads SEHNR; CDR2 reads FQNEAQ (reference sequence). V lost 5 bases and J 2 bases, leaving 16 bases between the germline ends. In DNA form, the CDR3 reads TGTGCCAGCAGCCTACGGTCGGGGGGGGCTGGAAACACCATATATTTT. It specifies CASSLRSGGAGNTIYF.